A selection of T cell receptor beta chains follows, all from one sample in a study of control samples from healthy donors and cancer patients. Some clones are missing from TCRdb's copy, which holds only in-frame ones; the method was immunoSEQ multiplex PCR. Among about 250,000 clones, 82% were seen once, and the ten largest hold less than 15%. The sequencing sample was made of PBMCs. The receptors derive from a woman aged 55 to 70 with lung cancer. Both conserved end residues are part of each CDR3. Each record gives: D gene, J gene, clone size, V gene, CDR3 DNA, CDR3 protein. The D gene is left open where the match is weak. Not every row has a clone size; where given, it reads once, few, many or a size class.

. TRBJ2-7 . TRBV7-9 TGTGCCAGCAGCTTAACTCGGGATATCGGTGAGCAGTACTTC CASSLTRDIGEQYF
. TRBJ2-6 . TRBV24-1 TGTGCCACCTCGGGACGGCAGCTGGGGGCCAACGTCCTGACTTTC CATSGRQLGANVLTF
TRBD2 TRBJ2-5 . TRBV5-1 TGCGCCAGCAGCTTCGGTGGTAGCGGGGGAGGGGAGACCCAGTACTTC CASSFGGSGGGETQYF
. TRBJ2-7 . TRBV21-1 TGTGCCAGCAGCAAAAGTGAGTCGGGCAGAGAAGGTTCCTACGAGCAGTACTTC CASSKSESGREGSYEQYF
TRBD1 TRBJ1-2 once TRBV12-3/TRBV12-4 TGTGCCAGCACTAGACAGGGGAACTATGGCTACACCTTC CASTRQGNYGYTF
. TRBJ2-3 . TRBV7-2 TGTGCCAGCAGCTTAAGTTCCGGATACACAGATACGCAGTATTTT CASSLSSGYTDTQYF
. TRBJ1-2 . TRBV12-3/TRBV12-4 TGTGCCAGCAGCCCGAGACCGGACTATGGCTACACCTTC CASSPRPDYGYTF
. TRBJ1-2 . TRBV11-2 TGTGCCAGCAGCTTAGATCCGGGTTCTAACTATGGCTACACCTTC CASSLDPGSNYGYTF
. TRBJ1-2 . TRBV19 TGTGCCAGTACCACGATGGGCCTTTCAAATGGCTACACCTTC CASTTMGLSNGYTF
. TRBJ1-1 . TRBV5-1 TGCGCCAGCAGCTTGGTTTACGGGAACACTGAAGCTTTCTTT CASSLVYGNTEAFF
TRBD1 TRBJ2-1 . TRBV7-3 TGTGCCAGCAGCTCATCGGGACAGGGGTTAGTCTTC CASSSSGQGLVF
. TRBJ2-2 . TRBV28 TGTGCCAGCAGTTTAGCGGGGAACACCGGGGAGCTGTTTTTT CASSLAGNTGELFF
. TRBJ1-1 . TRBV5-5 TGTGCCAGCAGACCGGGGGGGAACCCTGAAGCTTTCTTT CASRPGGNPEAFF
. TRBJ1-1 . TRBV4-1 TGCGCCAGCAGCTACCGAGGAGGGGGAGACACTGAAGCTTTCTTT CASSYRGGGDTEAFF
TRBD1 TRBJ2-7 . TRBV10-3 TGTGCCATCGGGGGACAGGGGAGCTCCTACGAGCAGTACTTC CAIGGQGSSYEQYF
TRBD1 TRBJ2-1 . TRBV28 TGTGCCAGCAGTTTAAGTGGGACAGGGGCTTCTGATGAGCAGTTCTTC CASSLSGTGASDEQFF
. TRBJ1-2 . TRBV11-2 TGTGCCAGCAGCTTAGCACAGGCCACTGGCTACACCTTC CASSLAQATGYTF
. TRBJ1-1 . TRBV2 TGTGCCAGCAGCACCCTAGCCGGAATTGAAGCTTTCTTT CASSTLAGIEAFF
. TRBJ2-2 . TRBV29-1 TGCAGCGTTGGACGGAGTCTGAACACCGGGGAGCTGTTTTTT CSVGRSLNTGELFF
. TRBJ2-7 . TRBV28 TGTGCCAGCAGTTTACACCTCGGAGGTCTCGAGCAGTACTTC CASSLHLGGLEQYF
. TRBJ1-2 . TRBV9 TGTGCCAGCAGCCTAAACCGTTATAGGCCCGAGGGTCCCTACTATGGCTACACCTTC CASSLNRYRPEGPYYGYTF
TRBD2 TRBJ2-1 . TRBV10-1 TGCGCCAGCGGGGGGGGACTAGCGGAGGGGAATGAGCAGTTCTTC CASGGGLAEGNEQFF
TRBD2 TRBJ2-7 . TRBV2 TGTGCCAGCAGCGGACTAGCGGGGGCGTACGAGCAGTACTTC CASSGLAGAYEQYF
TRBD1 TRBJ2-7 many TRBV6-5 TGTGCCAGCAGTTGCCGGACAGGGGGCGTAGGGGAGCAGTACTTC CASSCRTGGVGEQYF
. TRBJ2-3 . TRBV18 TGTGCCAGCTCACCTCCCGGCCGGGGGTCAGATACGCAGTATTTT CASSPPGRGSDTQYF
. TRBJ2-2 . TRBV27 TGTGCCAGCTCCAACCGGGGCGGGCACACCGGGGAGCTGTTTTTT CASSNRGGHTGELFF
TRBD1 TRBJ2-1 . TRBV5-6 TGTGCCAGCAGCTTGGCTAGGACAGGGATTGTCCGCTACAATGAGCAGTTCTTC CASSLARTGIVRYNEQFF
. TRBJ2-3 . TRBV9 TGTGCCAGCAGCGTCCAGGGAGTTTCGATCACAGATACGCAGTATTTT CASSVQGVSITDTQYF
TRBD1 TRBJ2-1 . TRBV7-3 TGTGCCAGCAGCTTAATCACAGGGGGAACGAATGAGCAGTTCTTC CASSLITGGTNEQFF
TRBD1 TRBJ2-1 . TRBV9 TGTGCCAGCAGCGTCACCGGGACAGGGGGCGATGAGCAGTTCTTC CASSVTGTGGDEQFF
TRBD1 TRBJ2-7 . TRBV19 TGTGCCAGTAGTATCTCGGGACAGGGAAGTTTGTTGTCCTACGAGCAGTACTTC CASSISGQGSLLSYEQYF
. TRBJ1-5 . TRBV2 TGTGCCAGCGGCAAAGAGGGTAGCAATCAGCCCCAGCATTTT CASGKEGSNQPQHF
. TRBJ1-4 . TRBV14 TGTGCCAGCAGCCAAGCTACAGACTGGGAAAAACTGTTTTTT CASSQATDWEKLFF
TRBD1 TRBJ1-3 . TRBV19 TGTGCCAGTAGTATATCGGGACAGGGGCCTGGAAACACCATATATTTT CASSISGQGPGNTIYF
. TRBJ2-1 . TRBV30 TGTGCCTGGAGTGAGATCGATGAGCAGTTCTTC CAWSEIDEQFF
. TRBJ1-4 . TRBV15 TGTGCCACCAGCATGCACCCCCCGGGAGGGGGAAATGAAAAACTGTTTTTT CATSMHPPGGGNEKLFF
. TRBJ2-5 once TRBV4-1 TGCGCCAGCAGCCAAGGATTTCTGGGGCTTGGGGAGACCCAGTACTTC CASSQGFLGLGETQYF
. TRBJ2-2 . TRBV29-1 TGCAGCGCCCGGGGGGCAGCGAACACCGGGGAGCTGTTTTTT CSARGAANTGELFF
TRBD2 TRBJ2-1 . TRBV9 TGTGCCAGCAGCGTAGATACTAGCGGCGGGTGGGAGCAGTTCTTC CASSVDTSGGWEQFF
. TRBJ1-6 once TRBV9 TGTGCCAGCAGCGTAAATGACAGGAGCTCCTATAATTCACCCCTCCACTTT CASSVNDRSSYNSPLHF
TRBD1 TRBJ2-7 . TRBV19 TGTGCCAGTAGGGGGACAGGCCTCGTAAACGAGCAGTACTTC CASRGTGLVNEQYF
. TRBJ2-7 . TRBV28 TGTGCCAGCAAAAACCGGGACGTGTCCTACGAGCAGTACTTC CASKNRDVSYEQYF
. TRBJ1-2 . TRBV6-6 TGTGCCAGCAGCTCTCCGTCCGATCTTCCCGGCTATGGCTACACCTTC CASSSPSDLPGYGYTF
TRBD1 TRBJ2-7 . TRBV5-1 TGCGCCAGCAGCGCGGACAGGGCTGGCTCCTACGAGCAGTACTTC CASSADRAGSYEQYF
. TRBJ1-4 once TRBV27 TGTGCCAGCAGTCCGGGACGCCGGGGCACTAATGAAAAACTGTTTTTT CASSPGRRGTNEKLFF
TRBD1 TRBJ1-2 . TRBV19 TGTGCCAGTAGTATCCCACAGGGGGCTGGCTATGGCTACACCTTC CASSIPQGAGYGYTF
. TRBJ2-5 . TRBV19 TGTGCCAGTAGTGATCGAGGGGTGGAGACCCAGTACTTC CASSDRGVETQYF
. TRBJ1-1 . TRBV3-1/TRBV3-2 TGTGCCAGCAGCCAAGTCGGAGGGGACACTGAAGCTTTCTTT CASSQVGGDTEAFF
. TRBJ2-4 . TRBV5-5 TGTGCCAGCAGCTTGGTGTTGGTGCCCCTACCGAGGGATGGAGACATTCAGTACTTC CASSLVLVPLPRDGDIQYF
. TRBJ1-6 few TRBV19 TGTGCCAGTAGACTGTCCGGGAACCCTGGATCACCCCTCCACTTT CASRLSGNPGSPLHF
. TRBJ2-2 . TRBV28 TGTGCCAGCAGTCCAGGGGACATAAACACCGGGGAGCTGTTTTTT CASSPGDINTGELFF
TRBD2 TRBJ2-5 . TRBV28 TGTGCCAGCAGTTTACTGGGGGGGAGGGACCAAGAGACCCAGTACTTC CASSLLGGRDQETQYF
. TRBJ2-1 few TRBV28 TGTGCCAGCGGCCCCCTCAATGAGCAGTTCTTC CASGPLNEQFF